One sample yielded the 18 T cell receptor beta chains listed below, sequenced in a study of cytomegalovirus exposure and HLA in healthy donors. PCR used 60 Vbeta primers and 13 Jbeta primers. Using immunoSEQ multiplex PCR, the repertoire was profiled, and TCRdb retains in-frame clones only, with some absent. The repertoire holds about 170,000 clones, with around 84% as singletons. The source material was PBMCs. The receptors come from a man aged 30 to 39 in good health and CMV-seropositive.

V gene TRBV7-6 combines with J gene TRBJ2-5, with D possibly matching TRBD1 (5 bases). The CDR3 totals 15 residues. The V gene lost 2 bases and the J gene lost 5 bases, with 15 bases spanning the gap. CDR1 and CDR2 from the germline V gene are SGHVS and FNYEAQ. CDR3 nucleotides: TGTGCCAGCAGCTTAATCCCCCAGGGCGCGGAGACCCAGTACTTC. It specifies CASSLIPQGAETQYF.

V is TRBV5-6 and J is TRBJ1-1, with 8 bases that match TRBD1. The CDR3 is 13 residues long. Germline values: CDR1 SGHDT, CDR2 YYEEEE. J lost 7 bases, V lost 5 bases, and 7 bases had no gene match. CDR3 in DNA: TGTGCCAGCAGTTACCAGGGGGCGGTTGAAGCTTTCTTT. Protein: CASSYQGAVEAFF.

V and J are TRBV5-4 and TRBJ2-3; D remains ambiguous. The CDR3 sequence is 14 residues long. In germline, CDR1 is SGHNT, CDR2 YYREEE (reference sequence). Deletions cut 1 base from V and 2 bases from J, with 8 bases between. CDR3 amino acids: CASSLMRSTDTQYF. For the CDR3, the DNA is TGTGCCAGCAGCTTGATGCGGTCCACAGATACGCAGTATTTT.

The gene calls are TRBV27 and TRBJ2-7; no reliable D call. Germline CDR1 MNHEY, CDR2 SMNVEV (reference sequence). Trimming stripped 3 bases from V and 0 bases from J, with 9 bases between. The CDR3 contains 14 residues. The CDR3 DNA reads as TGTGCCAGCAGTTTGACATCGAGCTCCTACGAGCAGTACGTC. Translating it yields CASSLTSSSYEQYV.

V and J are TRBV6-1 and TRBJ1-2, with TRBD1 matching over 7 bases. This CDR3 has 15 residues. Per germline, CDR1 MNHNS and CDR2 SASEGT. Trimming removed 3 bases from V and 4 bases from J; junction bases left unmatched: 8. The CDR3 protein is CASSEEGQLFYGYTF. The CDR3, as DNA: TGTGCCAGCAGTGAGGAGGGACAGCTCTTCTATGGCTACACCTTC.

The chain uses TRBV27 and TRBJ1-3, with TRBD1 as a possible D gene (6 bases). The V end was cut by 2 bases, the J end by 3 bases, with 11 bases between. CDR3 size: 15 residues. CDR1 is MNHEY and CDR2 is SMNVEV in the germline V gene (reference sequence). The CDR3 nucleotides are TGTGCCAGCAGTTTAACGGCCAGGGGTGGAAACACCATATATTTT. Translation: CASSLTARGGNTIYF.

The count of this clone is one. The CDR3 region has the DNA TGTGCCAGTAGTATAGCGAAATCAGGGGCTGGGGCCAACGTCCTGACTTTC. Amino acids: CASSIAKSGAGANVLTF. The chain carries TRBV19 and TRBJ2-6; tentative D call: TRBD1 (6 bases). Looked up from germline, CDR1 is LNHDA and CDR2 is SQIVND (reference sequence). The CDR3 totals 17 residues. The germline V and J ends were trimmed by 1 base and 2 bases, with 12 bases remaining between them.

The chain employs TRBV19 and TRBJ1-1; D not certain. CDR1 and CDR2 (germline): LNHDA, SQIVND (reference sequence). This CDR3 spans 13 amino acids. V dropped 5 bases and J dropped 1 base, with 8 bases sitting between them. The CDR3: CASSWSGNTEAFF. CDR3 nucleotides: TGTGCCAGTAGTTGGAGTGGGAACACTGAAGCTTTCTTT. Full variable domain (missing parts from reference TRBV19 and TRBJ1-1): DGGITQSPKYLFRKEGQNVTLSCEQNLNHDAMYWYRQDPGQGLRLIYYSQIVNDFQKGDIAEGYSVSREKKESFPLTVTSAQKNPTAFYLCASSWSGNTEAFFGQGTRLTVV.

This clone was recorded once. The genes are TRBV19 and TRBJ1-4; the match to TRBD1 covers 8 bases. Germline CDR1 and CDR2: LNHDA and SQIVND (reference sequence). This CDR3 contains 16 residues. Losses at the gene ends were 4 bases for V and 6 bases for J; bases not matched to a gene: 10. The DNA for the CDR3 is TGTGCCAGTAGTAGGCCCAGGGGGCCCGAAGATGAAAAACTGTTTTTT. Encoded protein: CASSRPRGPEDEKLFF.

The chain employs TRBV11-3 and TRBJ2-3; 7 nucleotides match TRBD1. The CDR3 extends over 14 amino acids. The V segment lost 5 bases and the J segment 2 bases; nucleotides outside the gene matches: 4. Germline-derived CDR1 and CDR2 are SGHNT and YENEEA. In DNA, the CDR3 is TGTGCCAGCAGCCTTGACAGGGACACAGATACGCAGTATTTT. It encodes CASSLDRDTDTQYF.

This clone was seen a handful of times. The chain recombines TRBV7-9 with TRBJ2-1; 10 bases fit TRBD2. V was pared by 6 bases and J by 6 bases, with 5 bases of the junction left unmatched. The CDR3 loop spans 14 amino acids. The V gene's germline CDR1 is SEHNR and CDR2 FQNEAQ (reference sequence). The CDR3 sequence is CASRIAGGGNEQFF. The CDR3 region has the DNA TGTGCCAGCAGGATAGCGGGAGGTGGCAATGAGCAGTTCTTC.

The chain combines TRBV7-9 with TRBJ2-2, with 9 bases fitting TRBD2. Germline trimming cut 5 bases from V and 3 bases from J; bases unmatched to any gene: 7. Looked up from germline, CDR1 is SEHNR and CDR2 is FQNEAQ (reference sequence). The CDR3 is 16 amino acids. The CDR3 coding sequence is TGTGCCAGCAGCCCTCGTTCTAGCGGGGACACCGGGGAGCTGTTTTTT. Amino acid sequence: CASSPRSSGDTGELFF.

The rearrangement uses TRBV7-6 and TRBJ2-3; 11 nucleotides agree with TRBD2. Unmatched junction bases numbered 5, after V lost 0 bases and J lost 6 bases. Germline V lookup: CDR1 SGHVS, CDR2 FNYEAQ. This CDR3 region has 16 residues. CDR3 loop: CASSLALAGALDTQYF. Written as DNA, the CDR3 is TGTGCCAGCAGCTTAGCACTAGCGGGAGCTTTGGATACGCAGTATTTT.

J is TRBJ2-2 and V is TRBV9, with D perhaps TRBD2 (5 bases). Germline CDR1 is SGDLS and CDR2 is YYNGEE. The CDR3 extends over 14 amino acids. V was shortened by 4 bases and J by 6 bases, with 13 bases between the two germline ends. The CDR3 loop reads CASSIPSLAGELFF. The CDR3 nucleotides read TGTGCCAGCAGCATACCTAGCCTTGCCGGGGAGCTGTTTTTT.

V usage is TRBV6-5 and J usage is TRBJ1-4; TRBD1 matches 8 bases. This CDR3 is built from 15 residues. V was pared by 5 bases and J by 8 bases, with 10 bases of the junction left unmatched. CDR1 is MNHEY and CDR2 is SVGAGI in the germline V gene. The CDR3 sequence is CASSAIGQGREKLFF. CDR3 sequence (DNA): TGTGCCAGCAGTGCCATAGGACAGGGACGAGAAAAACTGTTTTTT.

In its sample, this clone was seen a few times. The chain recombines TRBV5-4 with TRBJ2-6; TRBD2 might be the D (6 bases). The CDR3 contains 15 residues. Trimming left V 4 bases short and J 3 bases short, with 11 bases between. Germline V gives CDR1 SGHNT, CDR2 YYREEE (reference sequence). The CDR3 protein is CASSVGGFGANVLTF. CDR3 in DNA: TGTGCCAGCAGCGTCGGAGGGTTTGGGGCCAACGTCCTGACTTTC.

The chain joins TRBV27 to TRBJ1-2; tentatively, D is TRBD1 (5 bases). V was trimmed by 6 bases and J by 5 bases, leaving 25 bases between them. The CDR3 loop spans 17 amino acids. Germline V lookup: CDR1 MNHEY, CDR2 SMNVEV (reference sequence). The chain's CDR3 is CASSPPGSMGGLYGYTF. For the CDR3, the DNA is TGTGCCAGCAGCCCCCCCGGGTCCATGGGGGGACTTTATGGCTACACCTTC.

The gene calls are TRBV28 and TRBJ1-2; the D is unclear. Trimming shortened V by 3 bases and J by 3 bases, and 11 bases separated the two germline ends. Germline V gives CDR1 MDHEN, CDR2 SYDVKM. CDR3 length: 14 amino acids. The CDR3 reads CASSFGLRDYGYTF. The CDR3 DNA reads as TGTGCCAGCAGTTTTGGCCTCCGGGACTATGGCTACACCTTC.